This T cell receptor (beta chain) was recorded in a study of T cell responses to AZD1222 COVID-19 vaccine. V lost 3 bases, J lost 2 bases, and 11 bases lay in between. This CDR3 has 13 residues. From germline, CDR1 is DFQATT and CDR2 SNEGSKA (reference sequence). Study outcomes and limitations: Increases in Spike-specific TCR breadth and depth were seen after two AZD1222 doses. It was only after the peak T cell response that any repertoires were sampled.

Note on this clone: Its antigen remains unidentified.

Libraries were prepared by immunoSEQ multiplex PCR; TCRdb keeps only in-frame clonotypes and omits some of them. The repertoire consists of roughly 150,000 clones, with about 89% occurring once and the leading ten covering just over 9%. The chain combines TRBV20-1 with TRBJ2-7; D is ambiguous. The TCR sequence derives from an adult who received the AZD1222 COVID-19 vaccine. The specimen comprised peripheral blood, sampled 28 days after the second AZD1222 dose. CDR3 sequence: CSASWQEPYEQYF. CDR3 in DNA: TGCAGTGCTAGTTGGCAGGAACCCTACGAGCAGTACTTC.